The 23 T cell receptor beta chains presented below share a single source sample, sequenced in a study of blood T cell repertoires in COVID-19. Method: immunoSEQ multiplex PCR; TCRdb's copy keeps in-frame clones and lacks some. The sample consists of 100,000 to 150,000 clones, approximately 80% of them appearing once. Material for sequencing was peripheral blood. The receptors were sampled from a woman aged 50 to 60 with acute or convalescent COVID-19.

The chain carries TRBV20-1 and TRBJ2-1; tentatively, D is TRBD1 (5 bases). The CDR3 consists of 11 residues. Trimming cost V 8 bases and J 4 bases, with 9 bases left between them. Germline CDR1 is DFQATT and CDR2 is SNEGSKA (reference sequence). The CDR3 DNA follows: TGCAGTCCACGACAGTACAATGAGCAGTTCTTC. Amino acid sequence: CSPRQYNEQFF.

The J gene is TRBJ1-1, the V gene TRBV27; 8 bases fit TRBD1. The V gene end was trimmed by 8 bases and the J gene end by 5 bases; junction bases not matched to a gene: 4. The CDR3 has 12 amino acids. From germline, CDR1 is MNHEY and CDR2 SMNVEV (reference sequence). This CDR3 is CASGRGQTEAFF. The CDR3 region has the DNA TGTGCCAGCGGCAGGGGGCAGACTGAAGCTTTCTTT.

This chain links TRBV19 with TRBJ2-2; D is ambiguous. The germline V and J ends were trimmed by 5 bases and 2 bases, with 12 bases remaining between them. The CDR3 sequence is 15 residues long. Germline CDR1 LNHDA, CDR2 SQIVND (reference sequence). Here the CDR3 reads CASSVTGSNTGELFF. The CDR3, as DNA: TGTGCCAGTAGTGTAACCGGGTCCAACACCGGGGAGCTGTTTTTT.

This clone has just a few counts. The V call is TRBV7-8, the J call TRBJ1-3, with 8 bases aligning to TRBD1. The CDR3 has 13 residues. The trim removed 5 bases at V and 4 bases at J, leaving 1 base unmatched. Germline values: CDR1 SGHVS, CDR2 FQNEAQ. CDR3: CASSRDRGNTIYF. The CDR3 DNA reads as TGTGCCAGCAGCAGGGACAGGGGAAACACCATATATTTT.

CDR3 nucleotide sequence: TGTGCCAGCAGTGAATTTAGAGCGGGAGGACTCTACAATGAGCAGTTCTTC. Translated, it gives CASSEFRAGGLYNEQFF. This sequence joins TRBV6-1 and TRBJ2-1; the match to TRBD2 covers 9 bases. V was clipped by 2 bases and J by 3 bases; unmatched bases: 8. Germline-derived CDR1 and CDR2 are MNHNS and SASEGT. The CDR3 loop spans 17 amino acids.

The V call is TRBV5-1, the J call TRBJ1-2; D may be TRBD1 (5 bases). CDR3 size: 15 residues. Trimming left V 6 bases short and J 6 bases short, with 21 bases between. The germline V gene has CDR1 SGHRS and CDR2 YFSETQ. DNA of the CDR3: TGCGCCAGCACCGACTTAGGGGCCTCGCATCATGGCTACACCTTC. It encodes CASTDLGASHHGYTF.

This chain joins TRBV27 and TRBJ1-6, with a possible D match to TRBD1 (5 bases). The ends were cut back, 5 bases at V and 4 bases at J, with 15 bases in the middle. This CDR3 spans 16 amino acids. CDR1 is MNHEY and CDR2 is SMNVEV in the germline V gene (reference sequence). The CDR3 protein is CASSGIGEEYNSPLHF. The CDR3 coding sequence is TGTGCCAGCAGTGGGATAGGGGAGGAGTATAATTCACCCCTCCACTTT.

The chain carries TRBV18 and TRBJ2-7; 8 nucleotides agree with TRBD2. Looked up from germline, CDR1 is KGHSH and CDR2 is LQKENI. V trimming: 4 bases; J trimming: 4 bases; junction bases outside the gene matches: 6. The CDR3 is 14 residues long. For the CDR3, the DNA is TGTGCCAGCTCACTTGCCGGGACTAGGTACGAGCAGTACTTC. Translation: CASSLAGTRYEQYF.

The sample holds a few counts of this clone. This chain connects TRBV25-1 to TRBJ2-7, with D perhaps TRBD1 (6 bases). The CDR3 spans 17 residues. The germline V gene has CDR1 MGHDK and CDR2 SYGVNS. Trimming took off 1 base at V and 0 bases at J, with 16 bases between the two ends. CDR3 DNA: TGTGCCAGCAGTGAATCGAGAGGGAGCAGGGGCTCCTACGAGCAGTACTTC. This encodes CASSESRGSRGSYEQYF.

The V call is TRBV18, the J call TRBJ1-3; D unclear. Germline lookup yields CDR1 KGHSH and CDR2 LQKENI. Trimming left V 0 bases short and J 4 bases short, with 13 bases between. The length of the CDR3 is 16 residues. DNA for the CDR3: TGTGCCAGCTCACCACCGGGCATTACACAGGGAAACACCATATATTTT. Its translation is CASSPPGITQGNTIYF.

This clone showed up just a few times. V is TRBV7-3 and J is TRBJ2-1; 7 bases align to TRBD2. J was trimmed by 5 bases and V by 3 bases; bases with no gene match: 10. Germline-derived CDR1 and CDR2 are SGHTA and FQGTGA. The CDR3 is made up of 16 amino acids. CDR3 amino acids: CASSFETAGGNNEQFF. CDR3 bases: TGTGCCAGCAGCTTTGAGACGGCCGGGGGGAACAATGAGCAGTTCTTC. Complete variable domain (other parts from reference TRBV7-3 and TRBJ2-1): GAGVSQTPSNKVTEKGKYVELRCDPISGHTALYWYRQSLGQGPEFLIYFQGTGAADDSGLPNDRFFAVRPEGSVSTLKIQRTERGDSAVYLCASSFETAGGNNEQFFGPGTRLTVL.

This clone was recorded only once. V gene TRBV6-5 combines with J gene TRBJ2-1, with D possibly TRBD2 on 6 matching bases. CDR1 and CDR2 from the germline V gene are MNHEY and SVGAGI. The CDR3 consists of 14 residues. With 5 bases removed from V and 6 bases from J, the gap between germline ends came to 14 bases. The chain's CDR3 is CASSKPGLSNEQFF. CDR3 in DNA: TGTGCCAGCAGTAAACCGGGACTGAGCAATGAGCAGTTCTTC.

The V and J genes are TRBV28 and TRBJ1-6; possible D gene TRBD1, 5 bases. Germline-derived CDR1 and CDR2 are MDHEN and SYDVKM. The CDR3 is 14 residues long. Trimming cost V 4 bases and J 8 bases, with 12 bases left between them. The CDR3 loop is CASSSPSGDSPLHF. CDR3 nucleotides: TGTGCCAGCAGTTCCCCATCGGGGGATTCACCCCTCCACTTT. Supplemented by reference TRBV28 and TRBJ1-6, the full variable domain reads DVKVTQSSRYLVKRTGEKVFLECVQDMDHENMFWYRQDPGLGLRLIYFSYDVKMKEKGDIPEGYSVSREKKERFSLILESASTNQTSMYLCASSSPSGDSPLHFGNGTRLTVT.

V gene TRBV15 combines with J gene TRBJ2-7, with TRBD1 identical over 9 bases. The J segment lost 3 bases and the V segment lost 3 bases, leaving 3 bases of the junction unmatched. CDR1 is LNHNV, CDR2 YYDKDF, per germline (reference sequence). This CDR3 contains 14 residues. As DNA, the CDR3 is TGTGCCACCAGCAGGGACAGGGGAATCTACGAGCAGTACTTC. Translated, it gives CATSRDRGIYEQYF.

V gene TRBV19 combines with J gene TRBJ1-2; maybe TRBD1 (5 bases). The CDR3 is made up of 14 amino acids. CDR1 LNHDA and CDR2 SQIVND come from the germline V gene (reference sequence). With 5 bases removed from V and 6 bases from J, the gap between germline ends came to 16 bases. The CDR3 nucleotides are TGTGCCAGTAGTGGACAATCTGGTTGGGATGGCTACACCTTC. It translates to CASSGQSGWDGYTF.

This chain connects TRBV6-5 to TRBJ1-4; tentatively, D is TRBD1 (6 bases). Between the trimmed V and J ends, which lost 6 bases and 7 bases, there was a span of 12 bases. The germline V gene has CDR1 MNHEY and CDR2 SVGAGI. This CDR3 region has 13 residues. The CDR3 region is CASSRLGGEKLFF. CDR3 DNA sequence: TGTGCCAGCAGCCGCCTAGGGGGTGAAAAACTGTTTTTT.

The V gene is TRBV6-2 or TRBV6-3, the J gene TRBJ1-5, with 9 bases fitting TRBD1. The CDR3 has 14 amino acids. Trimming at V came to 6 bases and at J to 5 bases, leaving 5 bases not matched to a gene. From germline, CDR1 is MNHEY and CDR2 SVGEGT. CDR3 in DNA: TGTGCCAGCAGCCCGGGACAGGGACATCAGCCCCAGCATTTT. Translation gives CASSPGQGHQPQHF.

The chain employs TRBV15 and TRBJ1-2; D not resolved. V was trimmed by 4 bases and J by 6 bases, leaving 9 bases between them. This CDR3 region has 12 residues. CDR1 LNHNV and CDR2 YYDKDF come from the germline V gene (reference sequence). The CDR3 is CATSIGLDGYTF. CDR3 DNA sequence: TGTGCCACCAGCATAGGACTGGATGGCTACACCTTC.

The rearrangement uses TRBV5-1 and TRBJ2-1; 8 bases line up with TRBD2. V lost 7 bases and J lost 4; bases outside the gene matches: 16. The CDR3 runs 17 residues. From germline, CDR1 is SGHRS and CDR2 YFSETQ. CDR3 region: CASGAGSLAGKYNEQFF. The CDR3 coding sequence is TGCGCCAGCGGAGCCGGATCCCTAGCGGGTAAATACAATGAGCAGTTCTTC. The variable domain in full, completed from reference TRBV5-1 and TRBJ2-1, reads KAGVTQTPRYLIKTRGQQVTLSCSPISGHRSVSWYQQTPGQGLQFLFEYFSETQRNKGNFPGRFSGRQFSNSRSEMNVSTLELGDSALYLCASGAGSLAGKYNEQFFGPGTRLTVL.

The chain recombines TRBV20-1 with TRBJ2-3, with D possibly being TRBD1 (6 bases). The CDR3 sequence is 13 residues long. V was shortened by 3 bases and J by 3 bases, with 10 bases between the two germline ends. Germline V gives CDR1 DFQATT, CDR2 SNEGSKA (reference sequence). CDR3 in DNA: TGCAGTGCTAGTACAGGGAAAACAGATACGCAGTATTTT. As protein: CSASTGKTDTQYF.

Remarks on this clone: Mismatch with germline at one junction end may stem from a read error. The chain combines TRBV7-9 with TRBJ2-1; D is possibly TRBD1 (6 bases). The CDR3 has 12 amino acids. CDR1 is SEHNR and CDR2 is FQNEAQ in the germline V gene (reference sequence). The CDR3 is CASSAQLDAGVF. The DNA of the CDR3 is TGTGCCAGCAGCGCTCAACTAGACGCAGGGGTCTTC.

The V call is TRBV27, the J call TRBJ1-1; 9 positions match TRBD1. CDR1 MNHEY and CDR2 SMNVEV come from the germline V gene (reference sequence). This CDR3 contains 12 residues. The V and J ends lost 7 bases and 4 bases, in that order; junction bases with no gene match: 1. As DNA, the CDR3 is TGTGCCAGCAAGGACAGGGGCACTGAAGCTTTCTTT. As protein: CASKDRGTEAFF.

In its sample, this clone was seen a few times. The rearrangement links TRBV5-1 to TRBJ1-1; D uncertain. CDR1 SGHRS and CDR2 YFSETQ come from the germline V gene. V was cut by 1 base and J by 0 bases, with 10 bases left in between. The CDR3 loop spans 15 amino acids. The CDR3 here is CASSLIGGMNTEAFF. The CDR3 nucleotides are TGCGCCAGCAGCTTGATTGGCGGAATGAACACTGAAGCTTTCTTT.